Below, 2 T cell receptor beta chains from the same sample are listed, as sequenced in a study of technical replicates of blood from a few donors. TCRdb's table, derived via immunoSEQ multiplex PCR, lists solely in-frame clones and lacks some. The sample has approximately 97,000 clones, roughly 95% seen once. The source material was T cells isolated from PBMCs. These receptors originate from a human donor in good health.

V is TRBV7-2 and J is TRBJ1-4; 7 nucleotides align to TRBD1. The CDR3 is 14 amino acids. After removal of 4 bases from V and 4 bases from J, the junction contained 3 bases not matched to a gene. Germline V gives CDR1 SGHTA, CDR2 FQGNSA. The CDR3 sequence is CASSSGQVNEKLFF. The DNA of the CDR3 is TGTGCCAGCAGCTCAGGACAGGTTAATGAAAAACTGTTTTTT.

This chain connects TRBV4-3 to TRBJ1-2; no firm D call. V lost 0 bases and J lost 8, with 7 bases in between. The CDR3 has 12 amino acids. Germline V gives CDR1 LGHNA, CDR2 YSLEER. CDR3 coding DNA: TGCGCCAGCAGCCAAGAGCCAGGCGGCTACACCTTC. It is translated as CASSQEPGGYTF.